This is a list of T cell receptor beta chains from one sample in a study of shared clonotypes between healthy human individuals. Here immunoSEQ multiplex PCR was the method, and the copy in TCRdb shows in-frame clones only, minus some. Among about 2.1 million clones listed, 85% to 95% were seen once. Source material: naive CD8+ T cells from PBMCs. The receptor source for this set is a man aged 18 to 30 in good health. Some clones in this sample may be carry-over from other donors' samples. CDR3s include the opening cysteine and the closing phenylalanine or tryptophan. A D gene is named only where the DNA matches it firmly. For some rows the clone size is stated as once, few or many, or as a class when expanded; others skip it.

CDR3 DNA	CDR3 protein	clone size	CDR3 length	J gene	D gene	V gene
TGTGCCAGCAGCCAAGAAGAGACAGCGAACACTGAAGCTTTCTTT	CASSQEETANTEAFF	NA	15	TRBJ1-1	NA	TRBV14
TGTGCCAGCAGCCGATTGAGGACAGGGAACTACGAGCAGTACTTC	CASSRLRTGNYEQYF	NA	15	TRBJ2-7	TRBD1	TRBV13
TGTGCCAGCAGCTGGACTAGCGGTTTCTCCTACGAGCAGTACTTC	CASSWTSGFSYEQYF	NA	15	TRBJ2-7	TRBD2	TRBV7-2
TGTGCCAGCAGTTTACTGGACAGGGGCTACGAGCAGTACTTC	CASSLLDRGYEQYF	NA	14	TRBJ2-7	TRBD1	TRBV27
TGTGCCAGCAGTTACTTGTCGGGGGGCACTGAAGCTTTCTTT	CASSYLSGGTEAFF	few	14	TRBJ1-1	NA	TRBV6-6
TGCAGCGTTGAAGGGGGATGGGGTGCGCAGTACTTC	CSVEGGWGAQYF	NA	12	TRBJ2-7	NA	TRBV29-1
TGTGCCAGCAGCTACCTAGCGGGAGCTGAGGGGAATGAGCAGTTCTTC	CASSYLAGAEGNEQFF	NA	16	TRBJ2-1	TRBD2	TRBV7-8
TGTGCCAGCAGTCCCGTAGGATCTACCGGGGAGCTGTTTTTT	CASSPVGSTGELFF	NA	14	TRBJ2-2	NA	TRBV28
TGTGCCAGCAGGCTGACAGGGACCGCAAGCTACGAGCAGTACTTC	CASRLTGTASYEQYF	NA	15	TRBJ2-7	TRBD1	TRBV4-2
TGTGCCATCAGTGAGTCAGTGGGGTCGAACACTGAAGCTTTCTTT	CAISESVGSNTEAFF	once	15	TRBJ1-1	NA	TRBV10-3
TGCAGCGTTAGGGTTTCGCCCGGGGAGCTGTTTTTT	CSVRVSPGELFF	NA	12	TRBJ2-2	NA	TRBV29-1
TGTGCCAGCAGCTTGGTCGGGACAGAGCAAGAGACCCAGTACTTC	CASSLVGTEQETQYF	NA	15	TRBJ2-5	TRBD1	TRBV5-6
TGTGCCAGCAGTTTATCCCGACTAGCGGGATCCCAATACGAGCAGTACTTC	CASSLSRLAGSQYEQYF	NA	17	TRBJ2-7	TRBD2	TRBV27
TGTGCCAGCAGCTTAGTACTAGCGGTCACCCATGAGCAGTTCTTC	CASSLVLAVTHEQFF	NA	15	TRBJ2-1	TRBD2	TRBV7-9
TGTGCCAGCAGCTTCTCAGCGGGGGGCTACAATGAGCAGTTCTTC	CASSFSAGGYNEQFF	once	15	TRBJ2-1	TRBD2	TRBV7-9
TGTGCCAGCAGCTCAGGGGGGGCCAATAATTCACCCCTCCACTTT	CASSSGGANNSPLHF	NA	15	TRBJ1-6	TRBD1	TRBV4-2
TGTGCCAGTATCCCGACAGGGGTTTCCTCCAATCAGCCCCAGCATTTT	CASIPTGVSSNQPQHF	NA	16	TRBJ1-5	TRBD1	TRBV19
TGCGCCACCGGAGATGGATATCCCGGGTCCTACGAGCAGTACTTC	CATGDGYPGSYEQYF	NA	15	TRBJ2-7	NA	TRBV10-2
TGTGCCAGCAGCAAAGGGACTAGCGGGAGTTGGGAGACCCAGTACTTC	CASSKGTSGSWETQYF	NA	16	TRBJ2-5	TRBD2	TRBV9
TGTGCCAGCAGCACCGGGACAGGGCCCAATGAGCAGTTCTTC	CASSTGTGPNEQFF	NA	14	TRBJ2-1	TRBD1	TRBV6-5